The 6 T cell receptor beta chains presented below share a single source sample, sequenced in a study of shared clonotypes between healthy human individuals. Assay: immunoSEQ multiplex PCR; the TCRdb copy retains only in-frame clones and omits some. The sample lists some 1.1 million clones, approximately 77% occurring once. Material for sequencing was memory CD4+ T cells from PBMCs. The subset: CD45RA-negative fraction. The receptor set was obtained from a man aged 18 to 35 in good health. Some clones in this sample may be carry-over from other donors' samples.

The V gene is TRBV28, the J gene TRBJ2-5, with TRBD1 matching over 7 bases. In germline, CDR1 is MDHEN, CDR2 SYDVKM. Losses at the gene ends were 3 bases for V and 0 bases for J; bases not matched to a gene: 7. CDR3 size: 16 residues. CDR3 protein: CASSFPGQTYQETQYF. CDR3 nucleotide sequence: TGTGCCAGCAGTTTCCCGGGACAGACGTACCAAGAGACCCAGTACTTC.

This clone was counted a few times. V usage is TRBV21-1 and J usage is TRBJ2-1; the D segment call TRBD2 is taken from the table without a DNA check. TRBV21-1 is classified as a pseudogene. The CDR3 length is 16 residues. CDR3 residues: CASSTSSGGLYNEQFF. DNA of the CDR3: TGTGCCAGCAGCACCTCTTCCGGGGGACTGTACAATGAGCAGTTCTTC.

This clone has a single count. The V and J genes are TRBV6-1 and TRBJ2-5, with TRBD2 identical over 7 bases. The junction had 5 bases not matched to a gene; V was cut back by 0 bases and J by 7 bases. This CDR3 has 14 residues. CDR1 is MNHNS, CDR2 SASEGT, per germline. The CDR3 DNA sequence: TGTGCCAGCAGTGAAGCTGGGGGAGGGGCGACCCAGTACTTC. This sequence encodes CASSEAGGGATQYF.

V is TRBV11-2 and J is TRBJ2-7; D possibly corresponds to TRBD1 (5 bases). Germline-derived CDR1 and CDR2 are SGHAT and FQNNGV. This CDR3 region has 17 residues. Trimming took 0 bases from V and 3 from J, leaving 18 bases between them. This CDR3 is CASSLDLIGASYYEQYF. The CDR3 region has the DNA TGTGCCAGCAGCTTAGATCTTATAGGGGCCTCCTACTACGAGCAGTACTTC.

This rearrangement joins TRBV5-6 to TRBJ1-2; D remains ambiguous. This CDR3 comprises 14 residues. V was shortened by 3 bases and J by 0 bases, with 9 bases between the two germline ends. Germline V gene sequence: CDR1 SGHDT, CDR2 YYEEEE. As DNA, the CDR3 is TGTGCCAGCAGCTCCCAGACGGCTAACTATGGCTACACCTTC. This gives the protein CASSSQTANYGYTF.

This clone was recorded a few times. CDR3 nucleotides: TGTGCCAGCAGTTTGGGTAGCGGGAGAGGGGGCACCGGGGAGCTGTTTTTT. Protein sequence: CASSLGSGRGGTGELFF. V gene TRBV28 combines with J gene TRBJ2-2, with 9 bases aligning to TRBD2. CDR3 length equals 17 residues. V lost 3 bases and J lost 4; bases outside the gene matches: 9. Germline V gene data show CDR1 as MDHEN and CDR2 as SYDVKM.